The 15 T cell receptor beta chains below all came from one sample that was sequenced in a study of Ad26.COV2.S vaccination and SARS-CoV-2 variants. This sample's treatment: about 20 received Ad26.COV2.S at low or high dose, single or two shots; several received placebo; per-sample allocation not given. Each sample was drawn 63 days after the first injection (of vaccine or placebo). TCRdb's table, derived via immunoSEQ multiplex PCR, lists solely in-frame clones and lacks some. The sample lists about 350,000 clones; around 88% were seen once. Sequencing was performed on peripheral blood, taken in a trial of Ad26.COV2.S vaccine versus placebo. The origin of the receptors is a person aged 18-60 years who received the Ad26.COV2.S COVID-19 vaccine or a placebo.

This chain joins TRBV6-5 and TRBJ2-1; no reliable D call. V was pared by 6 bases and J by 0 bases, with 12 bases between. The germline V gene encodes CDR1 MNHEY and CDR2 SVGAGI. This CDR3 contains 15 residues. CDR3 nucleotide sequence: TGTGCCAGCAGCGGCATACTGAGCTCCTACAATGAGCAGTTCTTC. Its protein product is CASSGILSSYNEQFF.

This clone appeared a single time. This sequence joins TRBV9 and TRBJ2-7, with 9 bases lining up with TRBD1. The CDR3 spans 13 residues. Trimming cost V 5 bases and J 0 bases; bases outside gene matches: 0. Germline lookup yields CDR1 SGDLS and CDR2 YYNGEE. CDR3: CASRGQGSYEQYF. CDR3 DNA sequence: TGTGCCAGCAGGGGACAGGGCTCCTACGAGCAGTACTTC.

V and J are TRBV2 and TRBJ1-4, with a weak D call TRBD1 (6 bases). The length of the CDR3 is 15 residues. The V and J ends lost 10 bases and 1 base respectively, with 16 bases between them. Looked up from germline, CDR1 is SNHLY and CDR2 is FYNNEI. The CDR3 is CATTPQGRTNEKLFF. For the CDR3, the DNA is TGTGCCACTACCCCACAGGGACGAACTAATGAAAAACTGTTTTTT. The full variable domain, its missing parts supplied by reference TRBV2 and TRBJ1-4, is EPEVTQTPSHQVTQMGQEVILRCVPISNHLYFYWYRQILGQKVEFLVSFYNNEISEKSEIFDDQFSVERPDGSNFTLKIRSTKLEDSAMYFCATTPQGRTNEKLFFGSGTQLSVL.

The chain couples TRBV5-6 to TRBJ2-7; 11 nucleotides match TRBD1. The germline V gene has CDR1 SGHDT and CDR2 YYEEEE. The V gene end was trimmed by 4 bases and the J gene end by 6 bases; junction bases not matched to a gene: 6. The CDR3 spans 14 residues. The CDR3 sequence: CASSPGQGVREQYF. CDR3 bases: TGTGCCAGCAGCCCGGGACAGGGGGTCCGCGAGCAGTACTTC.

This sequence joins TRBV4-2 and TRBJ1-1; unclear D gene. V was shortened by 0 bases and J by 4 bases, with 18 bases between the two germline ends. CDR3 length: 17 amino acids. Germline-derived CDR1 and CDR2 are LGHNA and YNFKEQ. The CDR3 coding sequence is TGTGCCAGCAGCCAAGATTTGGCGGGGTATAGAGGCACTGAAGCTTTCTTT. Translation: CASSQDLAGYRGTEAFF.

This chain uses TRBV5-1 with TRBJ2-3, with a tentative D call TRBD2 (5 bases). The V and J ends lost 4 bases and 0 bases respectively, with 12 bases between them. There are 15 residues in the CDR3. Germline loops: CDR1 SGHRS, CDR2 YFSETQ. CDR3 DNA sequence: TGCGCCAGCAGCCAAGGCCGGGGTAGCACAGATACGCAGTATTTT. As protein: CASSQGRGSTDTQYF.

In this sample, this clone turned up a few times. The chain is built from TRBV29-1 and TRBJ2-7; D uncertain. The V end was cut by 3 bases, the J end by 0 bases, with 6 bases between. Germline-derived CDR1 and CDR2 are SQVTM and ANQGSEA. This CDR3 is 12 amino acids long. Written as DNA, the CDR3 is TGCAGCGTTGAGGACGTCTCCTACGAGCAGTACTTC. Translated, it gives CSVEDVSYEQYF.

This clone came up a few times. V gene TRBV5-4 combines with J gene TRBJ1-6, with TRBD1 matching 10 bases. CDR1 is SGHNT and CDR2 is YYREEE in the germline V gene (reference sequence). The trim removed 4 bases at V and 4 bases at J, leaving 8 bases unmatched. The CDR3 is made up of 17 amino acids. The CDR3, as DNA: TGTGCCAGCAGCCCCGCCCCGGGACAGGGGTATAATTCACCCCTCCACTTT. Its protein is CASSPAPGQGYNSPLHF.

J is TRBJ2-7 and V is TRBV27, with D possibly called TRBD1 or TRBD2 (6 bases each). Germline V gene sequence: CDR1 MNHEY, CDR2 SMNVEV (reference sequence). Trimming took off 3 bases at V and 6 bases at J, with 15 bases between the two ends. The CDR3 runs to 14 residues. CDR3 region: CASSFTGGQGEQYF. CDR3 in DNA: TGTGCCAGCAGTTTTACCGGGGGCCAGGGCGAGCAGTACTTC.

This clone is a singleton in its sample. The chain combines TRBV5-1 with TRBJ1-1, with D tentatively TRBD1 (5 bases). This CDR3 is built from 12 residues. Germline lookup yields CDR1 SGHRS and CDR2 YFSETQ. V was clipped by 7 bases and J by 4 bases, with 11 bases between them. Here the CDR3 reads CASGLQGTEAFF. The CDR3, as DNA: TGCGCCAGCGGTCTTCAGGGCACTGAAGCTTTCTTT.

In DNA form, the CDR3 reads TGTGCCAGCAGCCTACCGGGACAGGGGGCAGGAGAGACCCAGTACTTC. The encoded protein is CASSLPGQGAGETQYF. The rearrangement links TRBV28 to TRBJ2-5; 12 bases fit TRBD1. The CDR3 sequence is 16 residues long. With 6 bases clipped from V and 4 bases from J, the junction kept 9 bases outside the gene matches. Germline V CDR1 and CDR2: MDHEN, SYDVKM. Looking up the rest from reference TRBV28 and TRBJ2-5 gives the full variable domain: DVKVTQSSRYLVKRTGEKVFLECVQDMDHENMFWYRQDPGLGLRLIYFSYDVKMKEKGDIPEGYSVSREKKERFSLILESASTNQTSMYLCASSLPGQGAGETQYFGPGTRLLVL.

With respect to this clone: Sequence at one end of the junction differs from germline and may be a read error. The chain couples TRBV14 to TRBJ1-2; 7 positions agree with TRBD1. There are 14 residues in the CDR3. Germline V gene data show CDR1 as SGHDN and CDR2 as FVKESK. The CDR3 reads CASSQDWSRGQPLF. CDR3 nucleotide sequence: TGTGCCAGCAGCCAAGATTGGTCGAGGGGGCAACCACTCTTC.

To note about this clone: This specimen includes other DNA sequences encoding the same CDR3. The chain joins TRBV7-9 to TRBJ1-6; 7 nucleotides line up with TRBD1. V dropped 5 bases and J dropped 9; count of bases not matched to a gene: 7. The germline CDR1 and CDR2 sequences are SEHNR and FQNEAQ (reference sequence). The CDR3 totals 14 residues. CDR3 DNA: TGTGCCAGCAGCCTCCAGGGGGTTGGTTCACCCCTCCACTTT. As protein: CASSLQGVGSPLHF.

The rearrangement joins TRBV18 to TRBJ1-1; D may be TRBD1 (5 bases). CDR3 size: 13 residues. V was clipped by 2 bases and J by 8 bases, with 12 bases between them. The V gene's germline CDR1 is KGHSH and CDR2 LQKENI. This CDR3 reads CASSPGAGNEAFF. In DNA, the CDR3 is TGTGCCAGCTCACCAGGGGCAGGGAACGAAGCTTTCTTT.

This chain uses TRBV28 with TRBJ2-2; 11 nucleotides align to TRBD1. Germline V gene lookup returns CDR1 MDHEN and CDR2 SYDVKM. The V segment lost 6 bases and the J segment 6 bases; nucleotides outside the gene matches: 15. The CDR3 runs to 18 residues. The CDR3 protein is CASRSPGDRGFGSGELFF. The CDR3, as DNA: TGTGCCAGCAGATCGCCGGGGGACAGGGGGTTTGGATCCGGGGAGCTGTTTTTT.